Listed below are T cell receptor beta chains from one sample, sequenced in a study of blood T cell repertoires in COVID-19. TCRdb keeps only in-frame clones here, not all; method: immunoSEQ multiplex PCR. The sample lists about 230,000 clones, over 80% seen once, with approximately 3.7% in the top ten. The sample taken for sequencing was PBMCs or T cells enriched from blood (not recorded which). The source of these receptors is a woman in her twenties or thirties who had been exposed to COVID-19. Both conserved end residues are part of each CDR3. The D gene is left open where the match is weak. Clone size is given for some rows only: seen once, a few or many times, or a class if the clone is expanded.

j_gene | d_gene | v_gene | abundance | CDR3aa | CDR3nt
TRBJ1-6 | NA | TRBV19 | NA | CASNRNNSPLHF | TGTGCCAGTAACAGGAATAATTCACCCCTCCACTTT
TRBJ2-5 | NA | TRBV5-1 | NA | CASSPGHPAETQYF | TGCGCCAGCAGCCCGGGACACCCGGCGGAGACCCAGTACTTC
TRBJ2-7 | TRBD1 | TRBV27 | NA | CASSISARAGGGEQYF | TGTGCCAGCAGTATCTCTGCTAGGGCAGGGGGCGGCGAGCAGTACTTC
TRBJ2-7 | NA | TRBV6-6 | NA | CASSYSRGEGRDEQYF | TGTGCCAGCAGTTACTCGAGGGGGGAGGGCCGCGACGAGCAGTACTTC
TRBJ2-2 | NA | TRBV6-5 | NA | CASSYNTRVNTGELFF | TGTGCCAGCAGTTACAACACCAGGGTGAACACCGGGGAGCTGTTTTTT
TRBJ2-7 | TRBD2 | TRBV20-1 | NA | CSASPLGGREVYEQYF | TGCAGTGCTAGTCCCCTAGGCGGGAGGGAAGTTTACGAGCAGTACTTC
TRBJ2-1 | TRBD2 | TRBV2 | NA | CASIGTSGSTSYNEQFF | TGTGCCAGCATAGGAACTAGCGGGAGTACCTCCTACAATGAGCAGTTCTTC
TRBJ2-7 | NA | TRBV9 | NA | CASSERSSSVYEQYF | TGTGCCAGCAGCGAGCGGTCCTCATCCGTCTACGAGCAGTACTTC
TRBJ1-3 | NA | TRBV28 | NA | CATNTFQPRGYGNTIYF | TGTGCCACCAACACATTTCAACCCCGGGGATATGGAAACACCATATATTTT
TRBJ1-5 | TRBD1 | TRBV18 | NA | CASSPQGANQPQHF | TGTGCCAGCTCACCACAGGGGGCGAATCAGCCCCAGCATTTT
TRBJ2-7 | TRBD1 | TRBV11-2 | NA | CASRRQGQGSYEQYF | TGTGCCAGCAGAAGACAGGGACAAGGGAGCTACGAGCAGTACTTC
TRBJ2-6 | TRBD1 | TRBV3-1/TRBV3-2 | few | CASSPGQGRSGANVLTF | TGTGCCAGCAGCCCAGGACAGGGCCGCTCTGGGGCCAACGTCCTGACTTTC
TRBJ1-4 | TRBD1 | TRBV3-1/TRBV3-2 | NA | CASSRDRGRGRKLFF | TGTGCCAGCAGCCGGGACAGGGGGCGCGGAAGGAAACTGTTTTTT
TRBJ1-1 | NA | TRBV5-1 | NA | CASSLAGGNTEAFF | TGCGCCAGCAGCTTGGCGGGAGGGAACACTGAAGCTTTCTTT
TRBJ2-5 | TRBD1 | TRBV3-1/TRBV3-2 | NA | CASSQVRTGGKETQYF | TGTGCCAGCAGCCAAGTCCGGACAGGGGGTAAGGAGACCCAGTACTTC
TRBJ1-5 | TRBD1 | TRBV7-8 | NA | CASSLRAGGGQPQHF | TGTGCCAGCAGCTTAAGAGCAGGGGGCGGGCAGCCCCAGCATTTT
TRBJ2-7 | NA | TRBV6-5 | NA | CASSYSRAINYEQYF | TGTGCCAGCAGTTACTCGCGAGCGATTAACTACGAGCAGTACTTC
TRBJ1-3 | NA | TRBV6-5 | NA | CASSYSFPRGRDTIYF | TGTGCCAGCAGTTACTCGTTCCCTCGTGGCCGGGACACCATATATTTT
TRBJ2-2 | NA | TRBV7-9 | once | CASSLGQYTGELFF | TGTGCCAGCAGCTTAGGACAGTACACCGGGGAGCTGTTTTTT
TRBJ1-2 | NA | TRBV11-2 | once | CASSLGTRTTTNYGYTF | TGTGCCAGCAGCTTGGGAACGAGGACAACCACTAACTATGGCTACACCTTC
TRBJ1-1 | NA | TRBV25-1 | NA | CASSEKQTNTEAFF | TGTGCCAGCAGTGAAAAACAGACAAACACTGAAGCTTTCTTT
TRBJ1-1 | NA | TRBV7-4 | NA | CASSLKHATEAFF | TGTGCCAGCAGCTTGAAACACGCCACTGAAGCTTTCTTT
TRBJ2-1 | NA | TRBV19 | NA | CASSMSTAYNEQFF | TGTGCCAGTAGTATGAGCACAGCCTACAATGAGCAGTTCTTC
TRBJ1-2 | TRBD1 | TRBV28 | few | CASTPRTGRHYGYTF | TGTGCCAGCACTCCACGGACAGGGCGGCACTATGGCTACACCTTC
TRBJ2-7 | NA | TRBV5-1 | NA | CASSLEVGYEQYF | TGCGCCAGCAGCTTGGAAGTCGGCTACGAGCAGTACTTC
TRBJ1-2 | NA | TRBV5-6 | NA | CASSPRYQRPNYGYTF | TGTGCCAGCAGCCCGCGTTACCAGCGACCTAACTATGGCTACACCTTC
TRBJ2-6 | NA | TRBV18 | once | CASSRESSGANVLTF | TGTGCCAGCTCACGCGAGAGCTCTGGGGCCAACGTCCTGACTTTC
TRBJ2-1 | TRBD2 | TRBV2 | NA | CASSESSGRAINEQFF | TGTGCCAGCAGTGAAAGTAGCGGGAGGGCCATCAATGAGCAGTTCTTC
TRBJ1-4 | TRBD1 | TRBV28 | once | CASSADRGGEKLFF | TGTGCCAGCAGTGCTGACAGGGGAGGCGAAAAACTGTTTTTT
TRBJ1-3 | TRBD1 | TRBV6-5 | NA | CASSSRTGIGNTIYF | TGTGCCAGCAGTTCCCGGACAGGGATAGGAAACACCATATATTTT
TRBJ1-2 | NA | TRBV10-3 | NA | CAISDLAGAYGYTF | TGTGCCATCAGTGATCTGGCAGGGGCCTATGGCTACACCTTC